These 29 T cell receptor beta chains came from one sample sequenced in a study of post-analysis software for immune sequencing data. Whole-study results and caveats: Roughly five TRBV segments, including TRBV5-6, TRBV5-1 and TRBV20-1, were more frequent in patients than controls.

Every TCR beta cDNA library bore unique molecular identifiers. TCRdb passed the PCR reads through MiXCR, listing each CDR3 protein once. The sample includes a few hundred thousand distinct CDR3 sequences, 35% to 45% of them seen just once. The antigens these receptors bind are not known. Specimen: blood. Receptor source: a girl between 5 and 17 years old with multiple sclerosis.

This clonotype has a count of ten or more. V and J are TRBV5-1 and TRBJ2-1; D is uncertain. The V gene's germline CDR1 is SGHRS and CDR2 YFSETQ. The V end lost 5 bases, the J end lost 0 bases, and 6 bases lay between the germline ends. CDR3 length: 13 residues. The CDR3 sequence: CASSHRSYNEQFF. In nucleotides, the CDR3 is TGCGCCAGCAGTCACCGCTCCTACAATGAGCAGTTCTTC.

This clonotype was observed a few times. The V call is TRBV19, the J call TRBJ2-1; TRBD2 is a possible D gene (5 bases). Germline assignment: CDR1 LNHDA and CDR2 SQIVND (reference sequence). V lost 8 bases to trimming and J lost 9 bases, with 14 bases between them. The CDR3 runs 12 residues. In DNA, the CDR3 is TGTGCCAGTGGTTCGGGGTTCGGTGAGCAGTTCTTC. It codes for CASGSGFGEQFF.

CDR3 amino acids: CASSLGPLGGNTDTQYF. For the CDR3, the DNA is TGTGCCAGCAGCTTAGGTCCCCTCGGAGGGAACACAGATACGCAGTATTTT. This sequence joins TRBV7-2 and TRBJ2-3; perhaps TRBD2 as D (6 bases). CDR1 is SGHTA, CDR2 FQGNSA, per germline. Trimming removed 1 base from V and 2 bases from J, with 16 bases in between. CDR3 length: 17 amino acids.

This clonotype was seen ten or more times. The gene calls are TRBV28 and TRBJ2-3, with 9 nucleotides matching TRBD1. The CDR3 extends over 18 amino acids. The V gene's germline CDR1 is MDHEN and CDR2 SYDVKM. V shed 4 bases and J 2 bases; nucleotides not matched to a gene: 13. CDR3 in DNA: TGTGCCAGCAGTTCGTATAGGACAGGGACAGGGCCCACAGATACGCAGTATTTT. Translating gives CASSSYRTGTGPTDTQYF.

For this clonotype: A much more abundant neighbour one base away suggests this may be a read error. The rearrangement links TRBV6-5 to TRBJ1-4; D is unresolved. V gave up 0 bases and J gave up 7 bases, with 12 bases separating them. Germline values: CDR1 MNHEY, CDR2 SVGAGI. The CDR3 length is 15 residues. CDR3 in DNA: TGTGCCAGCAGTTACTCGGCCGTCCTAGGTGAAAAACTGTTTTTT. The encoded protein is CASSYSAVLGEKLFF.

Ten or more counts support this clonotype. The chain carries TRBV20-1 and TRBJ2-5; 7 bases map to TRBD1. This CDR3 contains 13 residues. Germline-derived CDR1 and CDR2 are DFQATT and SNEGSKA (reference sequence). The junction had 3 bases not matched to a gene; V was cut back by 4 bases and J by 1 base. CDR3 amino acids: CSATGQAQETQYF. The CDR3 DNA reads as TGCAGTGCTACCGGACAGGCCCAAGAGACCCAGTACTTC.

This clonotype was observed many times. V is TRBV21-1 and J is TRBJ2-7; the DNA was not compared with TRBD1, the D call given in the table. TRBV21-1 represents a pseudogene. The length of the CDR3 is 13 residues. The CDR3 protein is CASSKRGPNEQYF. The CDR3 nucleotides read TGTGCCAGCAGCAAAAGGGGGCCTAACGAGCAGTACTTC.

This clonotype was detected ten times or more. The chain joins TRBV6-5 to TRBJ1-1, with D possibly being TRBD1 (6 bases). Per the germline V gene, CDR1 is MNHEY and CDR2 is SVGAGI. CDR3 size: 16 residues. Trimming removed 6 bases at V and 3 bases at J, with 20 bases between. The CDR3: CASRHNPDRSDTEAFF. The CDR3 nucleotides are TGTGCCAGCAGACACAACCCCGACAGGTCGGACACTGAAGCTTTCTTT.

This clonotype has ten or more counts. This rearrangement joins TRBV7-9 to TRBJ2-3; D tentatively reads TRBD1 or TRBD2 (5 bases each). Germline-derived CDR1 and CDR2 are SEHNR and FQNEAQ (reference sequence). Trimming pared 7 bases from V and 1 base from J, leaving 15 bases between. This CDR3 spans 15 amino acids. CDR3 sequence reads: CASIPYRGGTDTQYF. The CDR3 nucleotides read TGTGCCAGCATCCCTTATAGAGGGGGCACAGATACGCAGTATTTT.

The chain employs TRBV20-1 and TRBJ1-1; maybe TRBD1 (6 bases). V lost 0 bases and J lost 3, with 17 bases in between. In germline, CDR1 is DFQATT, CDR2 SNEGSKA (reference sequence). The CDR3 spans 16 residues. DNA of the CDR3: TGCAGTGCTAGAGATCCTGGGGGGGCCTCGTACACTGAAGCTTTCTTT. Translating gives CSARDPGGASYTEAFF.

The sample holds many counts of this clonotype. V and J are TRBV11-2 and TRBJ1-2, with D unresolved. The V end lost 1 base, the J end lost 8 bases, and 14 bases lay between the germline ends. CDR1 and CDR2 (germline): SGHAT, FQNNGV. The CDR3 length is 14 residues. This CDR3 reads CASSLGGGPEGYTF. The CDR3 nucleotides are TGTGCCAGCAGCTTAGGAGGCGGCCCGGAAGGCTACACCTTC.

This clonotype was observed many times. This chain uses TRBV10-3 with TRBJ2-1, with D possibly called TRBD1 or TRBD2 (5 bases each). V shed 6 bases and J shed 6 bases, with 12 bases lying between them. The CDR3 has 13 residues. Germline assignment: CDR1 ENHRY and CDR2 SYGVKD. The CDR3 protein is CAISRDGLNEQFF. The CDR3 region has the DNA TGTGCCATCAGCCGGGACGGACTCAATGAGCAGTTCTTC.

Note on this clonotype: This may be a read error: a much more frequent sequence differs by one nucleotide. The chain combines TRBV10-3 with TRBJ2-3; TRBD2 is a possible D gene (5 bases). The CDR3 length is 13 residues. Germline V gives CDR1 ENHRY, CDR2 SYGVKD. The CDR3 here is CAISGVSADTEYF. For the CDR3, the DNA is TGTGCCATCAGCGGGGTGTCTGCAGATACGGAGTATTTT.

This clonotype was found a few times. V gene TRBV30 combines with J gene TRBJ2-6; no clear D gene. Germline CDR1 and CDR2: GTSNPN and SVGIG (reference sequence). Between the trimmed V and J ends, which lost 1 base and 0 bases, there was a span of 4 bases. This CDR3 region has 14 residues. CDR3 loop: CAWSAFSGANVLTF. Here the CDR3 DNA reads TGTGCCTGGAGTGCCTTCTCTGGGGCCAACGTCCTGACTTTC.

The CDR3 here is CASTQGRRKSTYEQYF. DNA of the CDR3: TGTGCCAGCACCCAGGGGCGCCGCAAAAGCACCTACGAGCAGTACTTC. The chain recombines TRBV13 with TRBJ2-7, with D possibly matching TRBD1 (6 bases). Germline V gene sequence: CDR1 PRHDT, CDR2 FYEKMQ (reference sequence). The CDR3 runs to 16 residues. Trimming cost V 7 bases and J 2 bases, with 21 bases left between them.

The chain uses TRBV6-6 and TRBJ1-3; TRBD1 aligns across 8 bases. Trimming cost V 0 bases and J 4 bases; bases outside gene matches: 8. This CDR3 comprises 17 residues. Per the germline V gene, CDR1 is MNHNY and CDR2 is SVGAGI (reference sequence). CDR3 sequence reads: CASSYSQGTGEGNTIYF. The CDR3 DNA reads as TGTGCCAGCAGTTACTCTCAGGGGACAGGCGAAGGAAACACCATATATTTT.

This clonotype occurred once. This chain uses TRBV25-1 with TRBJ2-1; 9 bases map to TRBD1. Germline V gene lookup returns CDR1 MGHDK and CDR2 SYGVNS. This CDR3 region has 16 residues. V was pared by 4 bases and J by 8 bases, with 12 bases of the junction left unmatched. The CDR3 nucleotides read TGTGCCAGCAGTGCACAGCCGGGACAGGGCTCGTATGAGCAGTTCTTC. This encodes CASSAQPGQGSYEQFF. The variable domain in full, with the rest retrieved from reference TRBV25-1 and TRBJ2-1, is EADIYQTPRYLVIGTGKKITLECSQTMGHDKMYWYQQDPGMELHLIHYSYGVNSTEKGDLSSESTVSRIRTEHFPLTLESARPSHTSQYLCASSAQPGQGSYEQFFGPGTRLTVL.

This clonotype was found a few times. V is TRBV5-1 and J is TRBJ1-4, with D perhaps TRBD1 (5 bases). The CDR3 has 17 residues. Trimming took off 0 bases at V and 0 bases at J, with 12 bases between the two ends. Looked up from germline, CDR1 is SGHRS and CDR2 is YFSETQ. CDR3 sequence (DNA): TGCGCCAGCAGCTTGGACCGAGGACAAACAACTAATGAAAAACTGTTTTTT. Its protein is CASSLDRGQTTNEKLFF.

This chain joins TRBV7-3 and TRBJ1-5, with D perhaps matching TRBD1 (6 bases). CDR1 is SGHTA and CDR2 is FQGTGA in the germline V gene. The CDR3 spans 14 residues. V was trimmed by 8 bases and J by 6 bases, leaving 17 bases between them. The CDR3 is CASLPPGAFQPQHF. For the CDR3, the DNA is TGTGCCAGCCTGCCGCCGGGGGCATTTCAGCCCCAGCATTTT.

This clonotype appeared many times. The chain links TRBV7-3 to TRBJ2-3, with 9 positions matching TRBD2. With V trimmed by 5 bases and J by 4 bases, 7 bases remained unmatched. CDR1 is SGHTA and CDR2 is FQGTGA in the germline V gene. The CDR3 runs 15 residues. In nucleotides, the CDR3 is TGTGCCAGCAGCCCAGTAGCGGGGGAGGCAGATACGCAGTATTTT. Translation: CASSPVAGEADTQYF.

This clonotype was recorded a few times. The junction and the germline gene differ at one end; a read error may be behind it. V and J are TRBV12-3 or TRBV12-4 and TRBJ1-4, with D possibly being TRBD1 (6 bases). The CDR3 consists of 16 residues. For the CDR3, the DNA is TGTGCCAGCAGCCCGCGGAGGGGGACCCTTAATGAAAAACGGTTTTTT. This sequence encodes CASSPRRGTLNEKRFF.

CDR3 DNA sequence: TGCGCCAGCAGCTTGGACGCGGGAGGAGATACGCAGTATTTT. It is translated as CASSLDAGGDTQYF. The rearrangement uses TRBV5-1 and TRBJ2-3; 8 nucleotides align to TRBD2. V trimming: 0 bases; J trimming: 5 bases; junction bases outside the gene matches: 2. This CDR3 is 14 amino acids long. CDR1 and CDR2 (germline): SGHRS, YFSETQ. Using reference TRBV5-1 and TRBJ2-3 for the parts outside the CDR3, the full variable domain is KAGVTQTPRYLIKTRGQQVTLSCSPISGHRSVSWYQQTPGQGLQFLFEYFSETQRNKGNFPGRFSGRQFSNSRSEMNVSTLELGDSALYLCASSLDAGGDTQYFGPGTRLTVL.

This clonotype came up many times. The chain joins TRBV10-1 to TRBJ2-4; D call uncertain. Germline V gene data show CDR1 as WNHNN and CDR2 as SYGVQD (reference sequence). The length of the CDR3 is 13 residues. V lost 5 bases and J lost 2, with 7 bases in between. The CDR3 region has the DNA TGCGCCAGCAGTACGGGCACCAAAAACATTCAGTACTTC. Translation gives CASSTGTKNIQYF.

The table lists this clonotype with many counts. The CDR3 loop reads CASSSLAGLAQETQYF. The CDR3 DNA follows: TGCGCCAGCAGCTCCCTAGCGGGGTTAGCCCAAGAGACCCAGTACTTC. This chain connects TRBV5-1 to TRBJ2-5, with 9 bases matching TRBD2. The ends lost 3 bases at V and 1 base at J; junction bases unmatched: 7. Germline-derived CDR1 and CDR2 are SGHRS and YFSETQ. The length of the CDR3 is 16 residues.

As regards this clonotype: The DNA is left out, because the CDR3 cannot be placed on it with certainty; the CDR3 is given as TCRdb lists it. J is TRBJ1-2 and V is TRBV19; the DNA was not used to check the table's D call, TRBD1. The CDR3 has 17 amino acids, counting both end residues. Germline V gene lookup returns CDR1 LNHDA and CDR2 SQIVND (reference sequence). CDR3 in amino acids: CASTSVAGGLLNYGYTF.

This clonotype showed up just once. The V gene is TRBV7-2, the J gene TRBJ2-7; 7 bases line up with TRBD2. With 1 base clipped from V and 4 bases from J, the junction kept 10 bases outside the gene matches. The CDR3 contains 16 residues. CDR1 SGHTA and CDR2 FQGNSA come from the germline V gene. This CDR3 reads CASSLEGASGPYEQYF. CDR3 bases: TGTGCCAGCAGCTTAGAAGGGGCTAGCGGACCATACGAGCAGTACTTC. The whole variable domain, filled in from reference TRBV7-2 and TRBJ2-7, reads GAGVSQSPSNKVTEKGKDVELRCDPISGHTALYWYRQSLGQGLEFLIYFQGNSAPDKSGLPSDRFSAERTGGSVSTLTIQRTQQEDSAVYLCASSLEGASGPYEQYFGPGTRLTVT.

This sequence joins TRBV4-1 and TRBJ1-5; D ambiguous. CDR1 and CDR2 (germline): MGHRA, YSYEKL. Trimming took 4 bases from V and 2 from J, leaving 12 bases between them. The CDR3 totals 15 residues. The CDR3 DNA reads TGCGCCAGCAGCCCGCTTGGATTGGGCAATCAGCCCCAGCATTTT. It yields the protein CASSPLGLGNQPQHF.

This clonotype was recorded many times. V is TRBV20-1 and J is TRBJ2-3; the D is unclear. The CDR3 has 13 amino acids. Trimming took off 1 base at V and 2 bases at J, with 7 bases between the two ends. In germline, CDR1 is DFQATT, CDR2 SNEGSKA (reference sequence). CDR3 DNA: TGCAGTGCTAGAGTTGGGTTCACAGATACGCAGTATTTT. As protein: CSARVGFTDTQYF.

This clonotype was observed at least ten times. The V gene is TRBV29-1, the J gene TRBJ1-1; TRBD1 agrees at 7 bases. V shed 8 bases and J 3 bases; nucleotides not matched to a gene: 6. Germline V CDR1 and CDR2: SQVTM, ANQGSEA. The CDR3 runs to 12 residues. CDR3 DNA sequence: TGCAGCACAGGCAGGGGGTACACTGAAGCTTTCTTT. As protein: CSTGRGYTEAFF.